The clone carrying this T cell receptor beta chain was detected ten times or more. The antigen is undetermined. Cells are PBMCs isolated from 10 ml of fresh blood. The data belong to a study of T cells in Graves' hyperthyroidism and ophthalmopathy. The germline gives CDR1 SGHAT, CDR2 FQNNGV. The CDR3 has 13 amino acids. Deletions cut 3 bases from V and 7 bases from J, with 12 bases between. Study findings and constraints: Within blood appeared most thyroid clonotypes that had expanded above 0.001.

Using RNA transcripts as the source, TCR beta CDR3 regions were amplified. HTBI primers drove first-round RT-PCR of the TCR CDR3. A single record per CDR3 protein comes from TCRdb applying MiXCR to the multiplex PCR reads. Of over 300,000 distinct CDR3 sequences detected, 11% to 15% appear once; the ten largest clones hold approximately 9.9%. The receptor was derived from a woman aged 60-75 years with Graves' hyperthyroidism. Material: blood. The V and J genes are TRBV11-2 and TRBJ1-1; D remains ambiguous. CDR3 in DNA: TGTGCCAGCAGCTTCTCGGGGAGAGTTGAAGCTTTCTTT. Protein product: CASSFSGRVEAFF.